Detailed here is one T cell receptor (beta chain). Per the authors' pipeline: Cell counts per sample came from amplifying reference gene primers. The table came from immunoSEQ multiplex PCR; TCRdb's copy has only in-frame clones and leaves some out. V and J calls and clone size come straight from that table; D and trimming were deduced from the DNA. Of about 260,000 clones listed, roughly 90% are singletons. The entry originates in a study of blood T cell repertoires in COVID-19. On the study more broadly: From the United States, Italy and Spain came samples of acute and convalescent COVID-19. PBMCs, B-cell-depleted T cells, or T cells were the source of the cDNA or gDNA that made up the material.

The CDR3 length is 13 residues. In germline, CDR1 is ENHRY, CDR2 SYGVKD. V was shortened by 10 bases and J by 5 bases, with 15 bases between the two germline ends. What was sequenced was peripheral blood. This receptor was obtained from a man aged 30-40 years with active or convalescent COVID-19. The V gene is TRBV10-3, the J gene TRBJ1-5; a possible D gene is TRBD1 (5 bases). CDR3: CASHQGEDQPQHF. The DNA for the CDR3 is TGTGCCAGCCACCAGGGTGAGGATCAGCCCCAGCATTTT.